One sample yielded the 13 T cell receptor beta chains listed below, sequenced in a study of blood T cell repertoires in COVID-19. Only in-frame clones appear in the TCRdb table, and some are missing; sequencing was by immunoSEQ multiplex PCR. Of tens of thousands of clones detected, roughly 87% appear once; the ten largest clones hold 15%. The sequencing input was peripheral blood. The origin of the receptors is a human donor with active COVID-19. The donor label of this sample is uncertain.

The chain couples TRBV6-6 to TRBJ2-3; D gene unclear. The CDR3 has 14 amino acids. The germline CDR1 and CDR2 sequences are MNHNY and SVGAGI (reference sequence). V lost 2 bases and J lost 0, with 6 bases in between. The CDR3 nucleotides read TGTGCCAGCAGTTACATGAGTAGCACAGATACGCAGTATTTT. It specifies CASSYMSSTDTQYF.

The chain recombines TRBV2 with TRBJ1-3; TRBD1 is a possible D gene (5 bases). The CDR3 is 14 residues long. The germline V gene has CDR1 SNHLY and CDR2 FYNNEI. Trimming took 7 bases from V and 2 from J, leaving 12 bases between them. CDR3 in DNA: TGTGCCAGCATCCAGGGAACTACTGGAAACACCATATATTTT. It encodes CASIQGTTGNTIYF. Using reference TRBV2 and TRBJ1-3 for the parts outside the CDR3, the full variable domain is EPEVTQTPSHQVTQMGQEVILRCVPISNHLYFYWYRQILGQKVEFLVSFYNNEISEKSEIFDDQFSVERPDGSNFTLKIRSTKLEDSAMYFCASIQGTTGNTIYFGEGSWLTVV.

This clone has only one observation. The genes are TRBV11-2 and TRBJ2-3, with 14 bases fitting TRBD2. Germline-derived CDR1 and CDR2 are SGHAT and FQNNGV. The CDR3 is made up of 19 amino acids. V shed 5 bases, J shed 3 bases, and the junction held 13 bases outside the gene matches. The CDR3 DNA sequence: TGTGCCAGCAGCAATTACCGGACTAGCGGGGGGCGGGGTACAGATACGCAGTATTTT. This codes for CASSNYRTSGGRGTDTQYF.

This chain's CDR3 is CASSQRETNEQFF. The DNA of the CDR3 is TGTGCCAGCAGTCAAAGAGAAACCAATGAGCAGTTCTTC. The J gene is TRBJ2-1, the V gene TRBV6-5; D is unclear. This CDR3 is 13 amino acids long. Germline-derived CDR1 and CDR2 are MNHEY and SVGAGI. Trimming left V 5 bases short and J 6 bases short, with 11 bases between.

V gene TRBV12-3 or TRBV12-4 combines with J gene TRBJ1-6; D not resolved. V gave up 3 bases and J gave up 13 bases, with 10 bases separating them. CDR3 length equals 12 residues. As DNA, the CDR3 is TGTGCCAGCAGTTTTCGGGTGAACCCCCTCCACTTT. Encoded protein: CASSFRVNPLHF.

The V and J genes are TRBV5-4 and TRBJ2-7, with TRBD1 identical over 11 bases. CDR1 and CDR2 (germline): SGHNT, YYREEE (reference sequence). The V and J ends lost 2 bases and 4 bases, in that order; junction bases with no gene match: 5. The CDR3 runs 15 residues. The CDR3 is CASSFGQGASYEQYF. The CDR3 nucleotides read TGTGCCAGCAGCTTCGGACAGGGGGCCTCATACGAGCAGTACTTC.

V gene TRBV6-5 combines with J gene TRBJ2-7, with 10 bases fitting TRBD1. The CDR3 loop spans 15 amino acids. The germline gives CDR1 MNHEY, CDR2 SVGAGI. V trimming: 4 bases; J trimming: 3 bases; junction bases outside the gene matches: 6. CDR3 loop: CASSFGQGGDYEQYF. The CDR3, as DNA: TGTGCCAGCAGTTTCGGACAGGGGGGAGACTACGAGCAGTACTTC.

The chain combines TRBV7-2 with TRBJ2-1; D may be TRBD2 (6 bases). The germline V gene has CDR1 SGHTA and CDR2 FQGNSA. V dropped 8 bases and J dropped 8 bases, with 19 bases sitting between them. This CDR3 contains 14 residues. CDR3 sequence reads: CASLVAVGTHEQFF. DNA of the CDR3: TGTGCCAGCCTTGTAGCGGTGGGCACCCATGAGCAGTTCTTC.

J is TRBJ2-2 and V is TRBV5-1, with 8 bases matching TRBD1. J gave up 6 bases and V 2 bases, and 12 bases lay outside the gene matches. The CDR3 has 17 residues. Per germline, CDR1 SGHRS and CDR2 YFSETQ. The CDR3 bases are TGCGCCAGCAGCTTCAATGCGGGACAGGTTTATTCCGGGGAGCTGTTTTTT. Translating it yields CASSFNAGQVYSGELFF.

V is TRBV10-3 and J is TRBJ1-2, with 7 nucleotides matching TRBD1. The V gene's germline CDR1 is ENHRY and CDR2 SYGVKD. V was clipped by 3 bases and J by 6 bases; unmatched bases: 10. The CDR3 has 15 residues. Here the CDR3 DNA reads TGTGCCATCAGTGACCCAAAGACAGGGAACCATGGCTACACCTTC. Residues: CAISDPKTGNHGYTF.

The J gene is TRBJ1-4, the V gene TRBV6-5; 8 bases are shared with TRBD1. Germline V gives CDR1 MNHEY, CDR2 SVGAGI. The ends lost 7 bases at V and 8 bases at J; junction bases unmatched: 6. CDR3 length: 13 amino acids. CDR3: CASIIQGGEKLFF. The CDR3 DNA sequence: TGTGCCAGCATCATACAGGGGGGGGAAAAACTGTTTTTT.

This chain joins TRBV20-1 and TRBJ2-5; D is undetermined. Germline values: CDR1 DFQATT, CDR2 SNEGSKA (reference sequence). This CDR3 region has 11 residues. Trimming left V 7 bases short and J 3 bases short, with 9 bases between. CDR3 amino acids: CSVRRKETQYF. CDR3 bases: TGCAGTGTGAGGAGAAAAGAGACCCAGTACTTC.

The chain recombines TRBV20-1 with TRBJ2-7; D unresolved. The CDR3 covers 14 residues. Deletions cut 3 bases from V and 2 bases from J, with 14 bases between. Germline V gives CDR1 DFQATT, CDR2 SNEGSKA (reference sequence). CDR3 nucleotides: TGCAGTGCTAGTGACACATTAAAACCCTACGAGCAGTACTTC. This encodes CSASDTLKPYEQYF.